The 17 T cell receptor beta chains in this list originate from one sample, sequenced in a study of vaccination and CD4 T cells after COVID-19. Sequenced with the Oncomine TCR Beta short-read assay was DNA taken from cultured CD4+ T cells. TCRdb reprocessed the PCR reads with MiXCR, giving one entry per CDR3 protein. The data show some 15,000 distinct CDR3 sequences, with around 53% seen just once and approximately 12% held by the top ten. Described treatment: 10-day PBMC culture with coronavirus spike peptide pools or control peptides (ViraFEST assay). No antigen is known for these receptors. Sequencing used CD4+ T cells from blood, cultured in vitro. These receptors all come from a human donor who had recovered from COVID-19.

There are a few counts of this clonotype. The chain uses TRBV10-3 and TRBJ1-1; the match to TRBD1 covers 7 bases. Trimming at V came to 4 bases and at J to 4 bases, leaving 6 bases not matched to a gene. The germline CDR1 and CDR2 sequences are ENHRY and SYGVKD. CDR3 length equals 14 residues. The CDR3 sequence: CAISVQGGATEAFF. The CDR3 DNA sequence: TGTGCCATCAGTGTGCAGGGGGGAGCCACTGAAGCTTTCTTT.

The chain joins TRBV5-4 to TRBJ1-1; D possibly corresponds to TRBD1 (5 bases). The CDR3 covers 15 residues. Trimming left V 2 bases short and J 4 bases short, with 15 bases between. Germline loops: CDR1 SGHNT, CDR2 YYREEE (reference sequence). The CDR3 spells CASSLRQTPTTEAFF. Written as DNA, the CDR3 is TGTGCCAGCAGCTTAAGACAGACACCTACCACTGAAGCTTTCTTT.

DNA for the CDR3: TGTGCCACCAGTGATCCGCGAGCGGGACTTGTGGCGACCCAGTACTTC. Protein: CATSDPRAGLVATQYF. The rearrangement links TRBV24-1 to TRBJ2-5; 7 bases fit TRBD2. This CDR3 has 16 amino acids. V lost 3 bases and J lost 7; bases outside the gene matches: 13. Germline V gene sequence: CDR1 KGHDR, CDR2 SFDVKD.

The CDR3 nucleotides read TGTGCCAGCAGCCGTGGGACTAGCGGAGCCGAGCAGTACTTC. It specifies CASSRGTSGAEQYF. The genes are TRBV7-9 and TRBJ2-7; the match to TRBD2 covers 11 bases. CDR1 SEHNR and CDR2 FQNEAQ come from the germline V gene (reference sequence). Trimming removed 5 bases from V and 6 bases from J; junction bases left unmatched: 6. This CDR3 is 14 amino acids long.

The CDR3 DNA is TGCAGTGCTAGACCGACAGCTACCTACGAGCAGTACTTC. Translated: CSARPTATYEQYF. The V gene is TRBV20-1, the J gene TRBJ2-7; tentatively, D is TRBD1 (5 bases). Trimming left V 2 bases short and J 2 bases short, with 10 bases between. Germline V lookup: CDR1 DFQATT, CDR2 SNEGSKA (reference sequence). The CDR3 covers 13 residues.

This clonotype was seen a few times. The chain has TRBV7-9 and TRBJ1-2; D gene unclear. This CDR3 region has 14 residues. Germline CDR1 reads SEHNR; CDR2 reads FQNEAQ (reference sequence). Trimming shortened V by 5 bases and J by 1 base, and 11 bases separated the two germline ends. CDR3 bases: TGTGCCAGCAGCCCCCTAGGGCTTAACTATGGCTACACCTTC. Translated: CASSPLGLNYGYTF.

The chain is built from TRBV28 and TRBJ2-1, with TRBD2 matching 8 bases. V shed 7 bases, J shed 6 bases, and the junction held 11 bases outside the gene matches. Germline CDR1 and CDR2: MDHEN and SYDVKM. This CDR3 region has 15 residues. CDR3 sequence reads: CASTQAGVYGNEQFF. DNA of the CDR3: TGTGCCAGCACCCAAGCGGGAGTCTATGGCAATGAGCAGTTCTTC.

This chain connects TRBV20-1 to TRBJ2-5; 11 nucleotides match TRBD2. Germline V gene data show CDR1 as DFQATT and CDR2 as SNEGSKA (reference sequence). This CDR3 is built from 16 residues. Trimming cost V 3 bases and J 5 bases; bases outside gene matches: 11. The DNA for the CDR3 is TGCAGTGCTAGTGAAAATAGCGGGAGGGAGGCGGAGACCCAGTACTTC. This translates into CSASENSGREAETQYF.

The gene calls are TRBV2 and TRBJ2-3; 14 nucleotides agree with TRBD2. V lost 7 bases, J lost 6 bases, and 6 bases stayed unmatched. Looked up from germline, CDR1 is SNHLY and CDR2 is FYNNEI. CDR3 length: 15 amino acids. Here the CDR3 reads CASTGTSGRADTQYF. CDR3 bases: TGTGCCAGCACGGGGACTAGCGGGAGAGCCGATACGCAGTATTTT.

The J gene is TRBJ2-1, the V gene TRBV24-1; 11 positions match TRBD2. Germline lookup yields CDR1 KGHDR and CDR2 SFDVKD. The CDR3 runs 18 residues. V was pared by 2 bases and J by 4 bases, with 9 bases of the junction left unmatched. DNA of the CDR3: TGTGCCACCAGTGATTCGGATCTAGCGGGAGGATCGTACAATGAGCAGTTCTTC. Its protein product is CATSDSDLAGGSYNEQFF.

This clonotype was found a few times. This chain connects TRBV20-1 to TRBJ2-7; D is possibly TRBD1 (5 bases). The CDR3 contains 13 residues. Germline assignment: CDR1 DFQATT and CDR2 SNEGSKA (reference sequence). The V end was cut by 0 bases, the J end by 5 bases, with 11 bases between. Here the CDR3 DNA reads TGCAGTGCTAGAGATTGGGGCAAGGACGAGCAGTACTTC. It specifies CSARDWGKDEQYF.

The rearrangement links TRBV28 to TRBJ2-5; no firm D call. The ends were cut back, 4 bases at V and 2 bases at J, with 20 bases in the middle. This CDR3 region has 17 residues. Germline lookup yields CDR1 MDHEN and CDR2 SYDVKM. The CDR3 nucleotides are TGTGCCAGCAGTTCCCCTCTCGGCAGATCCCTGCAAGAGACCCAGTACTTC. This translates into CASSSPLGRSLQETQYF.

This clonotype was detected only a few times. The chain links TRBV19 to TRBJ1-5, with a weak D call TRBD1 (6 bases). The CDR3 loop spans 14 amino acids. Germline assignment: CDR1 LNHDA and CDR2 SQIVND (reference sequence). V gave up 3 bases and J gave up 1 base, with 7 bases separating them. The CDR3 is CASSIGTSNQPQHF. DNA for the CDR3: TGTGCCAGTAGTATCGGGACAAGCAATCAGCCCCAGCATTTT.

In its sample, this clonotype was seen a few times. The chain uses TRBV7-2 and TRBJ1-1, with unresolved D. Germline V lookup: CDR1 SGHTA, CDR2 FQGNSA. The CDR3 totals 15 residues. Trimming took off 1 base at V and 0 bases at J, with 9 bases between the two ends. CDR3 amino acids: CASSLGGRLNTEAFF. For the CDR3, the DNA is TGTGCCAGCAGCTTAGGTGGCCGATTGAACACTGAAGCTTTCTTT.

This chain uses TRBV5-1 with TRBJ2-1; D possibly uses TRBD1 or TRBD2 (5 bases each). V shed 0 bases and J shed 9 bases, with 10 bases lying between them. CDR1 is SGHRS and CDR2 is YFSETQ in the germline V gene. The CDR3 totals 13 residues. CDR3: CASSLGDRGEQFF. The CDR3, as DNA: TGCGCCAGCAGCTTGGGGGACCGCGGTGAGCAGTTCTTC.

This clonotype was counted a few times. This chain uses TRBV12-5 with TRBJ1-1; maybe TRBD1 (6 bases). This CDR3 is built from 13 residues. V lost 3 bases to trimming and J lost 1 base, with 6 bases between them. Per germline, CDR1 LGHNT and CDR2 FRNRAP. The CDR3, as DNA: TGTGCTAGTGGTTTAGGGGGGAACACTGAAGCTTTCTTT. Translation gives CASGLGGNTEAFF.

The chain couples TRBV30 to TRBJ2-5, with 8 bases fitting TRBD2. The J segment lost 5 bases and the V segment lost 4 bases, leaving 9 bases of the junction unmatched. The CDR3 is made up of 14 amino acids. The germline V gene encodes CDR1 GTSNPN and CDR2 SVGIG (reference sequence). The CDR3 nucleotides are TGTGCCTGGACTGCGGGAGGTCCCCAGGAGACCCAGTACTTC. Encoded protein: CAWTAGGPQETQYF.